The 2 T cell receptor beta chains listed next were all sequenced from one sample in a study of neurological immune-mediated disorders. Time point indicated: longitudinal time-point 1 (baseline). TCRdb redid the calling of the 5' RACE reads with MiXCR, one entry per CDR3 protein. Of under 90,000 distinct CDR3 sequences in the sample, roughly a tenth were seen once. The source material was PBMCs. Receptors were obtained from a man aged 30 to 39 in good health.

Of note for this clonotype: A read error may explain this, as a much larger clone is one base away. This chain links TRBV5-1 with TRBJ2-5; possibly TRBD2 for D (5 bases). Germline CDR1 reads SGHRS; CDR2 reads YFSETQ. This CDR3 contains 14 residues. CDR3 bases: TGCGCCAACAGCTTGGCCGGGATTGAGGAGACCCAGTACTTC. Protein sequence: CANSLAGIEETQYF.

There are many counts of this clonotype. In DNA form, the CDR3 reads TGTGCCAGCAGTTTAGTGGATGATGAGCAGTTCTTC. It is translated as CASSLVDDEQFF. This sequence joins TRBV27 and TRBJ2-1; D gene ambiguous. The germline gives CDR1 MNHEY, CDR2 SMNVEV (reference sequence). The CDR3 loop spans 12 amino acids. The ends were cut back, 2 bases at V and 8 bases at J, with 7 bases in the middle.